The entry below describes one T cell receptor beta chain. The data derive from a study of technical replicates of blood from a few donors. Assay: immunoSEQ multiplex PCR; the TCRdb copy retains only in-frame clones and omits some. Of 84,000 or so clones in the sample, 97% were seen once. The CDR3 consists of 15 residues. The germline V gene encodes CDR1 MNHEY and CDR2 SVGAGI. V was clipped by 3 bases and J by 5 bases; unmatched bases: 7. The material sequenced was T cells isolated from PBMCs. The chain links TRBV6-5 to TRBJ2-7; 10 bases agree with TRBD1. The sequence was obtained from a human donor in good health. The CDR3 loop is CASSYKRTGGNEQYF. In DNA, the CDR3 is TGTGCCAGCAGTTATAAGAGGACAGGGGGTAACGAGCAGTACTTC.